Below are 10 T cell receptor beta chains sequenced from a single sample in a study of spatial heterogeneity in lung cancer. Time point specified: blood at routine non-recurrence follow-up after resection. The sequenced material consisted of unsorted whole RNA from tumor, nontumor lung or frozen PBMC. TCRdb reprocessed the 5' RACE reads with MiXCR, giving one entry per CDR3 protein. The table lists some 54,000 distinct CDR3 sequences, 7.4% of them singletons, with less than 45% in the top ten. The specimen was PBMCs, collected at follow-up. The receptors were gathered from a female donor with early-stage non-small cell lung cancer.

This clonotype was detected ten times or more. This rearrangement joins TRBV12-3 or TRBV12-4 to TRBJ1-2, with a tentative D call TRBD1 (5 bases). There are 15 residues in the CDR3. V lost 3 bases to trimming and J lost 8 bases, with 19 bases between them. CDR3 sequence reads: CASSLSIQGGGGYTF. Here the CDR3 DNA reads TGTGCCAGCAGTTTGTCTATCCAGGGAGGAGGAGGCTACACCTTC.

This clonotype came up many times. This chain links TRBV5-1 with TRBJ2-1; a possible D gene is TRBD2 (6 bases). The germline V and J ends were trimmed by 0 bases and 6 bases, with 10 bases remaining between them. CDR1 and CDR2 (germline): SGHRS, YFSETQ. The CDR3 has 14 amino acids. For the CDR3, the DNA is TGCGCCAGCAGCTTGGAGACTAGATCCAATGAGCAGTTCTTC. Its protein product is CASSLETRSNEQFF.

This clonotype has a handful of counts. The chain employs TRBV6-1 and TRBJ1-6; TRBD1 aligns across 9 bases. Losses at the gene ends were 3 bases for V and 9 bases for J; bases not matched to a gene: 0. CDR1 MNHNS and CDR2 SASEGT come from the germline V gene. The CDR3 covers 13 residues. The CDR3 coding sequence is TGTGCCAGCAGTGAGGACAGGGGTTCACCCCTCCACTTT. Translation gives CASSEDRGSPLHF.

This clonotype was counted between two and nine times. The chain uses TRBV9 and TRBJ1-1; D remains unclear. CDR3 length equals 14 residues. CDR1 is SGDLS and CDR2 is YYNGEE in the germline V gene. Trimming pared 3 bases from V and 3 bases from J, leaving 12 bases between. Here the CDR3 reads CASSALPGYTEAFF. The CDR3 nucleotides read TGTGCCAGCAGCGCACTACCAGGATACACTGAAGCTTTCTTT.

This clonotype was counted a few times. V usage is TRBV7-9 and J usage is TRBJ1-1; perhaps TRBD1 as D (5 bases). Trimming pared 0 bases from V and 5 bases from J, leaving 13 bases between. Per germline, CDR1 SEHNR and CDR2 FQNEAQ (reference sequence). The CDR3 has 15 residues. In DNA, the CDR3 is TGTGCCAGCAGCTTAGCGCAGTTCAGGGAGACTGAAGCTTTCTTT. As protein: CASSLAQFRETEAFF.

This clonotype has a handful of counts. V gene TRBV29-1 combines with J gene TRBJ1-1, with D possibly TRBD1 on 5 matching bases. CDR1 and CDR2 from the germline V gene are SQVTM and ANQGSEA. The CDR3 totals 12 residues. V lost 7 bases to trimming and J lost 5 bases, with 14 bases between them. The CDR3 here is CSALHWGTEAFF. In nucleotides, the CDR3 is TGCAGCGCTTTACATTGGGGGACTGAAGCTTTCTTT.

The rearrangement joins TRBV5-1 to TRBJ2-1; TRBD1 matches at 7 bases. The J segment lost 6 bases and the V segment lost 8 bases, leaving 14 bases of the junction unmatched. The V gene's germline CDR1 is SGHRS and CDR2 YFSETQ. The CDR3 length is 15 residues. Written as DNA, the CDR3 is TGCGCCAGTAGGACCGGGACAGCGGACATCAATGAGCAGTTCTTC. Protein: CASRTGTADINEQFF.

This clonotype was counted between two and nine times. The chain is built from TRBV5-1 and TRBJ1-6; tentative D call: TRBD1 (5 bases). Germline values: CDR1 SGHRS, CDR2 YFSETQ. Trimming left V 4 bases short and J 0 bases short, with 14 bases between. This CDR3 comprises 17 residues. The CDR3 coding sequence is TGCGCCAGCAGCCGAGGGACCGCGAGCTCCTATAATTCACCCCTCCACTTT. Residues: CASSRGTASSYNSPLHF.

This clonotype was seen more than once but under ten times. This chain connects TRBV20-1 to TRBJ2-5; 12 bases map to TRBD2. Losses at the gene ends were 6 bases for V and 3 bases for J; bases not matched to a gene: 5. This CDR3 has 14 residues. Looked up from germline, CDR1 is DFQATT and CDR2 is SNEGSKA (reference sequence). The CDR3 DNA reads TGCAGTGCCCCGACTAGCGGGGGAAAAGAGACCCAGTACTTC. It translates to CSAPTSGGKETQYF.

The chain employs TRBV19 and TRBJ2-7; tentatively, D is TRBD2 (6 bases). The CDR3 contains 13 residues. V was shortened by 5 bases and J by 3 bases, with 11 bases between the two germline ends. Germline CDR1 LNHDA, CDR2 SQIVND (reference sequence). In nucleotides, the CDR3 is TGTGCCAGTAGTTTTGCCGGGAGCTACGAGCAGTACTTC. Amino acids: CASSFAGSYEQYF.